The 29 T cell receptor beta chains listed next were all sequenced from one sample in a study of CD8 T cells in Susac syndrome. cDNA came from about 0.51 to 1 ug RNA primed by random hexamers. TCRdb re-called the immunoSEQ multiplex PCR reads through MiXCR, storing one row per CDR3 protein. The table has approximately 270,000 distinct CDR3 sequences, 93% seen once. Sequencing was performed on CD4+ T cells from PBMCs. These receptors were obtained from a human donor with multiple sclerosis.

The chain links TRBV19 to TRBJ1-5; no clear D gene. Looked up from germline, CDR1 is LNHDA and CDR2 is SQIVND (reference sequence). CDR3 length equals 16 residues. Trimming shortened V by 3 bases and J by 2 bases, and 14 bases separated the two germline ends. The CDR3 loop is CASSMRADLGNQPQHF. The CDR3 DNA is TGTGCCAGTAGTATGAGAGCGGACCTTGGCAATCAGCCCCAGCATTTT.

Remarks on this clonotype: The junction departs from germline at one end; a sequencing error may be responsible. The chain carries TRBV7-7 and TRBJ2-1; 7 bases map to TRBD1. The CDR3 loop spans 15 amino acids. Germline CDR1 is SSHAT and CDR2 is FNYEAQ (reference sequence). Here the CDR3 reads CASSPHDRAYNEQFF. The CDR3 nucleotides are TGTGCTAGCAGCCCCCACGACAGGGCCTACAATGAGCAGTTCTTC.

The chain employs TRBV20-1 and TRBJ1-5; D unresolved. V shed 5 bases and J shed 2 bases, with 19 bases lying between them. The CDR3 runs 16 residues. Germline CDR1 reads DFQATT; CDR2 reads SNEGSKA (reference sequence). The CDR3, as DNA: TGCAGTGCTGCCGAGTGGACCGTGAGTGGCAATCAGCCCCAGCATTTT. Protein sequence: CSAAEWTVSGNQPQHF.

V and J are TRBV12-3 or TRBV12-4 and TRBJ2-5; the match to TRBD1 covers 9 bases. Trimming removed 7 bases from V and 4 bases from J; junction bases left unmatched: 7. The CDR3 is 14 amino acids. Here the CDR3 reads CASTWDRAGETQYF. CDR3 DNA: TGTGCCAGCACCTGGGACAGGGCAGGAGAGACCCAGTACTTC.

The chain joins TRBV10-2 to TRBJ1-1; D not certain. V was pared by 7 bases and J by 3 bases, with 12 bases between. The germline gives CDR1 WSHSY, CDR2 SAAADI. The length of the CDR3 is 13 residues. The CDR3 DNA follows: TGCGCCAGCACCACCACTAGTTACACTGAAGCTTTCTTT. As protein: CASTTTSYTEAFF.

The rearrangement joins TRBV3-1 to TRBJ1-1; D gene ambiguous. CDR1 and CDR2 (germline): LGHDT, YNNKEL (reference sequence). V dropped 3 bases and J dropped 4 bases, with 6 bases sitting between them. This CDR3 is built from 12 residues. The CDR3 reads CASSQMGTEAFF. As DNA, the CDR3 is TGTGCCAGCAGCCAGATGGGCACTGAAGCTTTCTTT.

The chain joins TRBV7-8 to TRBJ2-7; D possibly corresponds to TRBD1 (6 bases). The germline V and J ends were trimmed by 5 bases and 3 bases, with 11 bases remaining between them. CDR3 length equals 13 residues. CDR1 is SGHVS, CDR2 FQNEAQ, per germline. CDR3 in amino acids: CASSSDRHYEQYV. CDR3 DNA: TGTGCCAGCAGCAGCGACAGGCACTACGAGCAGTACGTC.

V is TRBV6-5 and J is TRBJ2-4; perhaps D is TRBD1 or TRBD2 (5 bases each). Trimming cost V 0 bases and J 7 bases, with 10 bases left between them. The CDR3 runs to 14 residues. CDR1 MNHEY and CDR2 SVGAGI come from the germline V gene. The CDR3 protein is CASSYSQGGNIQYF. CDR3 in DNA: TGTGCCAGCAGTTACTCGCAGGGCGGGAACATTCAGTACTTC.

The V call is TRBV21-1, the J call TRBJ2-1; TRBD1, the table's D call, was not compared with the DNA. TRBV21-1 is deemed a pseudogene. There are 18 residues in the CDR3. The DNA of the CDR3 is TGTGCCAGCAGCAAAGACCGCGGGACAGGGAATAGTTACAATGAGCAGTTCTTC. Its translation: CASSKDRGTGNSYNEQFF.

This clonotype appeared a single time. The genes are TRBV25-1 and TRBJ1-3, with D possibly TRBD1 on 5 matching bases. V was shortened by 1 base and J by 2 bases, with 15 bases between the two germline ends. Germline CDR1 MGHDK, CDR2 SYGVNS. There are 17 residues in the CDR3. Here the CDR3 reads CASSEWALTGTGNTIYF. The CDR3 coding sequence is TGTGCCAGCAGTGAATGGGCACTAACAGGAACTGGAAACACCATATATTTT.

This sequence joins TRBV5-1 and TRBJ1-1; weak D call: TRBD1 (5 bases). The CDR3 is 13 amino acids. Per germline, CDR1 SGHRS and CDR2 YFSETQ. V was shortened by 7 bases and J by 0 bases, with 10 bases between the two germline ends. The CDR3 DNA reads TGCGCCAGCGGCGACAGAATGAACACTGAAGCTTTCTTT. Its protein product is CASGDRMNTEAFF.

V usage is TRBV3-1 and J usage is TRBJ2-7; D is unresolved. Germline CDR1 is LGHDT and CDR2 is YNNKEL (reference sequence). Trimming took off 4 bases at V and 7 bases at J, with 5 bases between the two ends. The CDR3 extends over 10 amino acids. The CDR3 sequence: CASSPGEQYV. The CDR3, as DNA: TGTGCCAGCAGCCCCGGGGAGCAGTACGTC.

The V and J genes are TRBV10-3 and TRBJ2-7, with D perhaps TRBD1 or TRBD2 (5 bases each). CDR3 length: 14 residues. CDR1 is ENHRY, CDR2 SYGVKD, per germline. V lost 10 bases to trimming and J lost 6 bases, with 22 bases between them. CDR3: CATQVEGGRGEQYF. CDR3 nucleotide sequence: TGTGCCACCCAAGTCGAAGGAGGAAGGGGCGAGCAGTACTTC.

This CDR3 is CASSEEGAGNSPLHF. The CDR3 DNA sequence: TGTGCCAGCAGTGAAGAGGGGGCTGGGAATTCACCCCTCCACTTT. The chain has TRBV2 and TRBJ1-6; 7 nucleotides match TRBD1. The CDR3 runs 15 residues. The V gene end was trimmed by 1 base and the J gene end by 7 bases; junction bases not matched to a gene: 4. CDR1 is SNHLY and CDR2 is FYNNEI in the germline V gene. Based on the CDR3 plus reference TRBV2 and TRBJ1-6, the full variable domain is EPEVTQTPSHQVTQMGQEVILRCVPISNHLYFYWYRQILGQKVEFLVSFYNNEISEKSEIFDDQFSVERPDGSNFTLKIRSTKLEDSAMYFCASSEEGAGNSPLHFGNGTRLTVT.

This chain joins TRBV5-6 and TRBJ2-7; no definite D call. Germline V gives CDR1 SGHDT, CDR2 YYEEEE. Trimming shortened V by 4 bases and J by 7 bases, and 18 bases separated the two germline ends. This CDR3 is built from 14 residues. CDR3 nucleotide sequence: TGTGCCAGCAGCCCGCCCGGTCTTCCACGGGAGCAGTACGTC. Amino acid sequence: CASSPPGLPREQYV.

The DNA of the CDR3 is TGTGCCAGCAGTTTTGACCAGAACTATGGCTACACCTTC. This encodes CASSFDQNYGYTF. The chain recombines TRBV12-3 or TRBV12-4 with TRBJ1-2, with D unresolved. V was trimmed by 3 bases and J by 2 bases, leaving 7 bases between them. The CDR3 contains 13 residues.

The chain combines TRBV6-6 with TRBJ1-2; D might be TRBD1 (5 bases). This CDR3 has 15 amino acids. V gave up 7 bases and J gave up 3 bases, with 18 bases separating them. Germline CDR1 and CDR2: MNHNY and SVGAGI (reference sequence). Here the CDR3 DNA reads TGTGCCAGCAACCTCGGGACTTATCGCGACTATGGCTACACCTTC. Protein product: CASNLGTYRDYGYTF.

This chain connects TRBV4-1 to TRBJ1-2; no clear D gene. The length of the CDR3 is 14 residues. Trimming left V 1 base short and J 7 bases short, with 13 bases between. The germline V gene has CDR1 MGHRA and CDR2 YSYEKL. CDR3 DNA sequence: TGCGCCAGCAGCCAAGTGGGTATTATAGGTGGCTACACCTTC. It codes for CASSQVGIIGGYTF.

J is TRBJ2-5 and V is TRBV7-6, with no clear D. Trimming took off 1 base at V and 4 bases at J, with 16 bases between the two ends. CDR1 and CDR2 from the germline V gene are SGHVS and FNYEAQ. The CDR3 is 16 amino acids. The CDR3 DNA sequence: TGTGCCAGCAGCTTAGGGCAGCTTATTTGGCGAGAGACCCAGTACTTC. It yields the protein CASSLGQLIWRETQYF. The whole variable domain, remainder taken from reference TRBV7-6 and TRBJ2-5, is GAGVSQSPRYKVTKRGQDVALRCDPISGHVSLYWYRQALGQGPEFLTYFNYEAQQDKSGLPNDRFSAERPEGSISTLTIQRTEQRDSAMYRCASSLGQLIWRETQYFGPGTRLLVL.

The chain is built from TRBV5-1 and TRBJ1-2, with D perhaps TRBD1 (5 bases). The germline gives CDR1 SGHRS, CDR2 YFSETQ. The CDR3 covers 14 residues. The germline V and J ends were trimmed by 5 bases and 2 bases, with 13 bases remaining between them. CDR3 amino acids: CASRSGLSNYGYTF. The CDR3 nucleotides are TGCGCCAGCAGATCGGGACTTTCGAACTATGGCTACACCTTC.

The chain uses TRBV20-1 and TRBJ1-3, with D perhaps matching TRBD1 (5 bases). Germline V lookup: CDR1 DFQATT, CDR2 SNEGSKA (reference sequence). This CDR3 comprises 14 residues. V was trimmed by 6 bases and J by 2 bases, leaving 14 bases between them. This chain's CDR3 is CSAQPGGTGNTIYF. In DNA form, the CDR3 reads TGCAGTGCCCAGCCGGGGGGGACTGGAAACACCATATATTTT.

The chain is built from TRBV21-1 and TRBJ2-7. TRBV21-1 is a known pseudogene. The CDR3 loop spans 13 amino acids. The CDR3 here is CASSKGETYEQYV. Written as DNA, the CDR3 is TGTGCCAGCAGCAAAGGGGAAACCTACGAGCAGTACGTC.

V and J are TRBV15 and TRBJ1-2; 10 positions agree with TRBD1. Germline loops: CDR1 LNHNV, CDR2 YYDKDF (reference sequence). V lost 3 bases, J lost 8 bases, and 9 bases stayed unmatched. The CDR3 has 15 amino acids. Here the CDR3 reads CATSSPGQGTLGYTF. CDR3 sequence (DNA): TGTGCCACCAGCAGCCCGGGACAGGGGACGCTCGGCTACACCTTC.

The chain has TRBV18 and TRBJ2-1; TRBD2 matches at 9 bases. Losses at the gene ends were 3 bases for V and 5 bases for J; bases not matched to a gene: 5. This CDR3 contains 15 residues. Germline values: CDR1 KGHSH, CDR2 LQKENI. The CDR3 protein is CASSPFRGRDNEQFF. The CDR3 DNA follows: TGTGCCAGCTCACCGTTTCGCGGGAGGGACAATGAGCAGTTCTTC.

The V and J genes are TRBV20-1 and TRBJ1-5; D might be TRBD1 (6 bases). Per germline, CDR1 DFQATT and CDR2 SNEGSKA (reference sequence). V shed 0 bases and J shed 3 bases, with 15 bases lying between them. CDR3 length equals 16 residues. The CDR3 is CSARDQTPGDNQPQHF. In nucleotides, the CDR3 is TGCAGTGCTAGAGATCAGACCCCAGGGGACAATCAGCCCCAGCATTTT.

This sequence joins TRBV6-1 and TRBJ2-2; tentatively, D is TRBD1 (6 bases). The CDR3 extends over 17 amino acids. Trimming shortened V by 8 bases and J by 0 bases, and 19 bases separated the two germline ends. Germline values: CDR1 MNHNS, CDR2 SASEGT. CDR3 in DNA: TGTGCCAGCCATTCCAGAGTGGGGGCCACGAACACCGGGGAGCTGTTTTTT. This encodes CASHSRVGATNTGELFF.

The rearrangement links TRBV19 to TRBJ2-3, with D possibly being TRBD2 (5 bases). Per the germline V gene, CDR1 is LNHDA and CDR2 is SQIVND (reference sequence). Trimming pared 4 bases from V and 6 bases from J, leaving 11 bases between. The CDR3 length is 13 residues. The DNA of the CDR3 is TGTGCCAGTAGTACCGTGGCTAGCGATACGCAGTATTTT. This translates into CASSTVASDTQYF.

CDR3 region: CASSLLRGQGIQYF. The DNA of the CDR3 is TGTGCCAGCAGTTTATTACGGGGGCAAGGGATTCAGTACTTC. The chain joins TRBV28 to TRBJ2-4; the D call may be TRBD1 or TRBD2 (6 bases each). The CDR3 covers 14 residues. Germline lookup yields CDR1 MDHEN and CDR2 SYDVKM. Trimming left V 1 base short and J 10 bases short, with 14 bases between.

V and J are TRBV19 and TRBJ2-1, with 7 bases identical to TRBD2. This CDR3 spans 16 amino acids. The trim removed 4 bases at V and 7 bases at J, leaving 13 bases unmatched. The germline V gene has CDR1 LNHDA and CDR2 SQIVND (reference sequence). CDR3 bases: TGTGCCAGTAGTAATGGGGGGAGGGCCTCATGGAATGAGCAGTTCTTC. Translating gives CASSNGGRASWNEQFF.